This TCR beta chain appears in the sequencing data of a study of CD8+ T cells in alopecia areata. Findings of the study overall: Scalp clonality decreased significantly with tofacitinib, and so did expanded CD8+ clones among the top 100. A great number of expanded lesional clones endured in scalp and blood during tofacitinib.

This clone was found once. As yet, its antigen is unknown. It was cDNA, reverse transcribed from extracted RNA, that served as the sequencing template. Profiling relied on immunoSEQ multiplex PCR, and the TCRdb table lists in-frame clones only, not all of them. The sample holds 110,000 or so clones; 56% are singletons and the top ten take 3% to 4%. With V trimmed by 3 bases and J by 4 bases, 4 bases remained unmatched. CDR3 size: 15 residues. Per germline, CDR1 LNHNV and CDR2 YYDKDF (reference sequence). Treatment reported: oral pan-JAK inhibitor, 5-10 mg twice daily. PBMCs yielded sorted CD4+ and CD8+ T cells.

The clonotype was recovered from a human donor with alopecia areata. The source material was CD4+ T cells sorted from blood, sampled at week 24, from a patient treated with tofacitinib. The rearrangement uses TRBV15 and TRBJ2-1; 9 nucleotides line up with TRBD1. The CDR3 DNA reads TGTGCCACCAGCAGGGGACAGGGAGAATACAATGAGCAGTTCTTC. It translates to CATSRGQGEYNEQFF.